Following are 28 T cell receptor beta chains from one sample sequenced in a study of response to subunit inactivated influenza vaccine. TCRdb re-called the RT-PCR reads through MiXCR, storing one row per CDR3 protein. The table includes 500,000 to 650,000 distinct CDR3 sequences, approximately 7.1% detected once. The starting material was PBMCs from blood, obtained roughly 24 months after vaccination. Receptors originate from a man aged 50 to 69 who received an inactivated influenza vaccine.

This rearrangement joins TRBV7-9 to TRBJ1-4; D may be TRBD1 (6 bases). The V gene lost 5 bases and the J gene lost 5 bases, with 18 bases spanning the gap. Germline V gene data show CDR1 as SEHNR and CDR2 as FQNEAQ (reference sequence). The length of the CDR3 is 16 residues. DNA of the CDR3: TGTGCCAGCAGCAAGGGGGGAACCGAACCGAATGAAAAACTGTTTTTT. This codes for CASSKGGTEPNEKLFF.

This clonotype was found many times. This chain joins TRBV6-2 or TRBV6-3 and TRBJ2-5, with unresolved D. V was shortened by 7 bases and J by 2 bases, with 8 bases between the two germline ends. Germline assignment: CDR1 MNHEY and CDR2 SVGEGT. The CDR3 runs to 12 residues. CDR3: CASMGSQETQYF. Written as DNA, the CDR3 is TGTGCCAGCATGGGATCTCAAGAGACCCAGTACTTC.

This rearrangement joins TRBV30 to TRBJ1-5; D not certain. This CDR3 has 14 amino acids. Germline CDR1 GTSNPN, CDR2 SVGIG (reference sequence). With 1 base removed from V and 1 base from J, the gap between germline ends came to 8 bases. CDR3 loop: CAWSATLSNQPQHF. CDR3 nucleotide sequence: TGTGCCTGGAGTGCCACTTTGAGCAATCAGCCCCAGCATTTT.

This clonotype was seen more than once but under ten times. The CDR3 nucleotides are TGTGCCAGCAGCTTGATGGGGACCCGGGACTACGAGCAGTACTTC. Protein: CASSLMGTRDYEQYF. The chain has TRBV5-6 and TRBJ2-7; D may be TRBD1 or TRBD2 (5 bases each). Trimming pared 1 base from V and 3 bases from J, leaving 14 bases between. Looked up from germline, CDR1 is SGHDT and CDR2 is YYEEEE. The CDR3 runs to 15 residues. Supplemented by reference TRBV5-6 and TRBJ2-7, the full variable domain reads DAGVTQSPTHLIKTRGQQVTLRCSPKSGHDTVSWYQQALGQGPQFIFQYYEEEERQRGNFPDRFSGHQFPNYSSELNVNALLLGDSALYLCASSLMGTRDYEQYFGPGTRLTVT.

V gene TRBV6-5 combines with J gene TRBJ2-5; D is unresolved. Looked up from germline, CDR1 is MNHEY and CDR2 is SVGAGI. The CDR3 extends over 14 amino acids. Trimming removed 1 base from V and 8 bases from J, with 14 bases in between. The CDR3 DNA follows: TGTGCCAGCAGTTACTTGAACCAAGGTGGAACCCAGTACTTC. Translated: CASSYLNQGGTQYF.

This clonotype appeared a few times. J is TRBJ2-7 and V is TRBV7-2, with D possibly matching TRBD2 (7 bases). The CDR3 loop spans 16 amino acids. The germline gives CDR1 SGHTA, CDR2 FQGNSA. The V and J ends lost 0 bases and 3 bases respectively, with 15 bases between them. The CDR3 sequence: CASSLAGRGIVYEQYF. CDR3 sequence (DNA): TGTGCCAGCAGCTTAGCGGGGAGGGGGATTGTCTACGAGCAGTACTTC.

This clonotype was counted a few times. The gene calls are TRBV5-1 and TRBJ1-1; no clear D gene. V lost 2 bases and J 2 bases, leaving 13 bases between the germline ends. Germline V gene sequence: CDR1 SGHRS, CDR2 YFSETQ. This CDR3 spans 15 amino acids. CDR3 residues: CASSLSWGRNTEAFF. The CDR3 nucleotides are TGCGCCAGCAGCTTATCATGGGGTCGTAACACTGAAGCTTTCTTT.

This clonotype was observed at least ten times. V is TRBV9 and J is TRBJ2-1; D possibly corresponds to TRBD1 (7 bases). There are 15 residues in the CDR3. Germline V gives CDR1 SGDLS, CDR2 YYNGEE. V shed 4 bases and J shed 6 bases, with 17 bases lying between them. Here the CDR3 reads CASSSGGTAFNEQFF. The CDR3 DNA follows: TGTGCCAGCAGCTCAGGGGGGACAGCCTTCAATGAGCAGTTCTTC.

This CDR3 is CASSQGYREVNYGYTF. The CDR3 coding sequence is TGCGCCAGCAGCCAGGGATACAGGGAAGTCAACTATGGCTACACCTTC. The chain combines TRBV4-3 with TRBJ1-2; TRBD1 is a possible D gene (6 bases). V was pared by 3 bases and J by 2 bases, with 16 bases between. CDR1 LGHNA and CDR2 YSLEER come from the germline V gene. This CDR3 is 16 amino acids long.

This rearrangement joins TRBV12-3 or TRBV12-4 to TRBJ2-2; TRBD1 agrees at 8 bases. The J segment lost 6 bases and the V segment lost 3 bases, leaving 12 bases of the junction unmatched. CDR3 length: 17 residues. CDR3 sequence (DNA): TGTGCCAGCAGTTTTAAGGCGGGACAGGCTATCCCCGGGGAGCTGTTTTTT. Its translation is CASSFKAGQAIPGELFF.

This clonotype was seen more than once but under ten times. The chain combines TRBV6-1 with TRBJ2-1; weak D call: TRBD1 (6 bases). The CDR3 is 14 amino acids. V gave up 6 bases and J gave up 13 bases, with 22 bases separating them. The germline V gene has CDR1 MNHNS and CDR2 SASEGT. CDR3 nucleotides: TGTGCCAGCAGACCCGATGGGGAACAGGGTTTTCAGTTCTTC. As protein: CASRPDGEQGFQFF.

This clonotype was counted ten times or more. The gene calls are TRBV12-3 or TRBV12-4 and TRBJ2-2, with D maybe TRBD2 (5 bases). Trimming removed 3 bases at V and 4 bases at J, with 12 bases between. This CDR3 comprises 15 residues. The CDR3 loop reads CASSFEGLSTGELFF. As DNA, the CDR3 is TGTGCCAGCAGTTTCGAGGGATTAAGCACCGGGGAGCTGTTTTTT.

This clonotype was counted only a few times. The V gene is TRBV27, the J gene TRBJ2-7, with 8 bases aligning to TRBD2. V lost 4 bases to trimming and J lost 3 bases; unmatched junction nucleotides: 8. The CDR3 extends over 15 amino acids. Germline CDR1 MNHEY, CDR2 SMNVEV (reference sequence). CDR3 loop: CASSSVGTRRYEQYF. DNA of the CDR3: TGTGCCAGCAGTTCAGTCGGGACTAGACGCTACGAGCAGTACTTC.

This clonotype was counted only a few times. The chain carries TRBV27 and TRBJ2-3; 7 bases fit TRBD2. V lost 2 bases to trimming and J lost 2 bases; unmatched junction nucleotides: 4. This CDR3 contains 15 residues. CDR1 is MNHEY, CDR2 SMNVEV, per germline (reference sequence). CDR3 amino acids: CASSLGLGYTDTQYF. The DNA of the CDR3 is TGTGCCAGCAGTTTAGGACTAGGCTACACAGATACGCAGTATTTT.

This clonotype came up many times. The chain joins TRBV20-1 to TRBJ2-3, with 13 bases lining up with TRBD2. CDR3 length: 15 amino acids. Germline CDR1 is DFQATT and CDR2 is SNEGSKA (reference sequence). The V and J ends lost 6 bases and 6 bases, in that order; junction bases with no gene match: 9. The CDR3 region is CSAEPTSGRSDTQYF. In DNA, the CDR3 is TGCAGTGCGGAACCGACTAGCGGGAGGTCGGATACGCAGTATTTT.

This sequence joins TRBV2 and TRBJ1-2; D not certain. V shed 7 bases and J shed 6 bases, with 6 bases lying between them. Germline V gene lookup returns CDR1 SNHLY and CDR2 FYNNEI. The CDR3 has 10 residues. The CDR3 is CASISDGYTF. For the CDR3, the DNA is TGTGCCAGCATTTCGGATGGCTACACCTTC.

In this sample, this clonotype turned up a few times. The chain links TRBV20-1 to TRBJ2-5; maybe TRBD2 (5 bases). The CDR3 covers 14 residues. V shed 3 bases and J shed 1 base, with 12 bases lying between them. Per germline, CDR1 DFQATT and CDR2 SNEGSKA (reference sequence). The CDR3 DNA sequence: TGCAGTGCTAGCTCCGGGATCGGCCAAGAGACCCAGTACTTC. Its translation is CSASSGIGQETQYF.

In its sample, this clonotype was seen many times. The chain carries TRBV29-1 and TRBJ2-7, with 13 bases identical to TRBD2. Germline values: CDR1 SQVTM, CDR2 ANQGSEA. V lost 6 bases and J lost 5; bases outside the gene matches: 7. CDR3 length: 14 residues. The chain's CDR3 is CSVDTGTSGDEQYF. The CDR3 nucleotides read TGCAGCGTGGACACCGGGACTAGCGGGGACGAGCAGTACTTC.

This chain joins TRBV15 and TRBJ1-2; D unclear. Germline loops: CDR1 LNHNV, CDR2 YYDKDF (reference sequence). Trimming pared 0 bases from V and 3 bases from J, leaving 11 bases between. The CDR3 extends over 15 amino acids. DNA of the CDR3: TGTGCCACCAGCAGAGATCCGAGGCAGGACTATGGCTACACCTTC. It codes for CATSRDPRQDYGYTF.

This CDR3 is CSVVRDKGETQYF. In DNA, the CDR3 is TGCAGCGTTGTAAGGGACAAGGGGGAGACCCAGTACTTC. The J gene is TRBJ2-5, the V gene TRBV29-1, with a possible D match to TRBD1 (6 bases). V lost 4 bases to trimming and J lost 5 bases, with 14 bases between them. This CDR3 comprises 13 residues. Germline assignment: CDR1 SQVTM and CDR2 ANQGSEA.

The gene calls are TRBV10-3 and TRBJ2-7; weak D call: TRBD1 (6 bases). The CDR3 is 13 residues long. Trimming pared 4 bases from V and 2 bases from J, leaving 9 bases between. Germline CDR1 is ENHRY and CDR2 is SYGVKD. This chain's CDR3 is CAISGDITYEQYF. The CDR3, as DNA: TGTGCCATCAGTGGGGACATCACCTACGAGCAGTACTTC.

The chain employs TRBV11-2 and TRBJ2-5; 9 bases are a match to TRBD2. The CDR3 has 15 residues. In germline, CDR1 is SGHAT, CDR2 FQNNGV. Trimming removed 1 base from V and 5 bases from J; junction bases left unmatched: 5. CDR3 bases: TGTGCCAGCAGCTTAGGCGCGGGAGGGCCGGAGACCCAGTACTTC. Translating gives CASSLGAGGPETQYF.

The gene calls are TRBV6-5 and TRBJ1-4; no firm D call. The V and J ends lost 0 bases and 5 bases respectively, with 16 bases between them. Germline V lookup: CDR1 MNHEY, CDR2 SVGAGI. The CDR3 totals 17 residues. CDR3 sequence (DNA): TGTGCCAGCAGTTACTCCGAGTCATCACAGTACAATGAAAAACTGTTTTTT. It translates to CASSYSESSQYNEKLFF.

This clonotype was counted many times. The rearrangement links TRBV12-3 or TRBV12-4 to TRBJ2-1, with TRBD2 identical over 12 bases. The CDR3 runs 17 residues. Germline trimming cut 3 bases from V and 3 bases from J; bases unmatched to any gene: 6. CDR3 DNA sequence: TGTGCCAGCAGTTTCCAACTAGCGGGGGGTTACTACAATGAGCAGTTCTTC. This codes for CASSFQLAGGYYNEQFF.

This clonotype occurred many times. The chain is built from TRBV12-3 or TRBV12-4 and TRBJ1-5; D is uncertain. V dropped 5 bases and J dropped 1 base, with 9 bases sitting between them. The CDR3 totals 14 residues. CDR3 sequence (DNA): TGTGCCAGCAGTCGGACCCCAAGCAATCAGCCCCAGCATTTT. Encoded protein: CASSRTPSNQPQHF.

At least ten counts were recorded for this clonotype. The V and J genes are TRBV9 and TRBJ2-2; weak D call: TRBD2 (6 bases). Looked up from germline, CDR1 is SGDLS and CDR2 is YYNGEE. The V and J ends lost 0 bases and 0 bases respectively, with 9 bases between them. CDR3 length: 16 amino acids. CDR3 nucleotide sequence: TGTGCCAGCAGCGTAGTCCCGGGGGCGAACACCGGGGAGCTGTTTTTT. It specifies CASSVVPGANTGELFF.

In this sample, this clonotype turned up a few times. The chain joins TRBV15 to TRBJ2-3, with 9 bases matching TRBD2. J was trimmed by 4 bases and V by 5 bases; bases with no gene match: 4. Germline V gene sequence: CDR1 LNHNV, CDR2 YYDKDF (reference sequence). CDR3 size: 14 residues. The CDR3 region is CATSEAGGADTQYF. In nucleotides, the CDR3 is TGTGCCACCAGCGAAGCGGGAGGAGCAGATACGCAGTATTTT.

The CDR3 sequence: CSVVKEHSNYGYTF. The CDR3 DNA follows: TGCAGCGTTGTTAAAGAACACTCTAACTATGGCTACACCTTC. The J gene is TRBJ1-2, the V gene TRBV29-1, with D hard to call. The CDR3 contains 14 residues. Germline V CDR1 and CDR2: SQVTM, ANQGSEA. V lost 4 bases to trimming and J lost 0 bases, with 12 bases between them. The whole variable domain, remainder taken from reference TRBV29-1 and TRBJ1-2, is SAVISQKPSRDICQRGTSLTIQCQVDSQVTMMFWYRQQPGQSLTLIATANQGSEATYESGFVIDKFPISRPNLTFSTLTVSNMSPEDSSIYLCSVVKEHSNYGYTFGSGTRLTVV.